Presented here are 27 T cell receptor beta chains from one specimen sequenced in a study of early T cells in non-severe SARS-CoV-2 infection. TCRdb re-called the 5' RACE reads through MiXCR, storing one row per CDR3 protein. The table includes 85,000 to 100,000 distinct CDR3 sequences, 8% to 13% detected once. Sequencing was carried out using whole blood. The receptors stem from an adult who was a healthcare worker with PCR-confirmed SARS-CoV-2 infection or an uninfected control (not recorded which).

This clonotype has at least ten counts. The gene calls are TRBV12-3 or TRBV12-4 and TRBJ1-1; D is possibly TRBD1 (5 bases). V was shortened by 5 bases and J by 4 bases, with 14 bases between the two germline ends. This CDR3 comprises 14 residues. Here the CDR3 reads CASSAPGGSTEAFF. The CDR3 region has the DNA TGTGCCAGCAGTGCTCCCGGGGGATCCACTGAAGCTTTCTTT.

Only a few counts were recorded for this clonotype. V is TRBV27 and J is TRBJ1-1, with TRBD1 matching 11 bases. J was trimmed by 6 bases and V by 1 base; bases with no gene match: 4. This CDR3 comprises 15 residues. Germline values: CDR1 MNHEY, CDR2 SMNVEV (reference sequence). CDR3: CASSLLGQGGSEAFF. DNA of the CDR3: TGTGCCAGCAGTTTATTGGGACAGGGGGGCTCTGAAGCTTTCTTT.

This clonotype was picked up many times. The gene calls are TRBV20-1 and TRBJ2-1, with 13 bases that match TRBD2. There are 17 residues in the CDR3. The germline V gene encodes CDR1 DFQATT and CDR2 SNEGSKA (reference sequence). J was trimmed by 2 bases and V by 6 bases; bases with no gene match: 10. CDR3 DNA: TGCAGTGCAGAGACTAGCGGGGGGAGAATAGCCTACAATGAGCAGTTCTTC. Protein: CSAETSGGRIAYNEQFF.

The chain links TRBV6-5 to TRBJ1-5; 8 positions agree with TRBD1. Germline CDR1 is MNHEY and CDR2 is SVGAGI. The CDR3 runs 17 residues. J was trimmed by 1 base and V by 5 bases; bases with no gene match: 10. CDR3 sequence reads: CASSPSQGALSNQPQHF. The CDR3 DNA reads TGTGCCAGCAGTCCATCGCAGGGGGCTTTAAGCAATCAGCCCCAGCATTTT.

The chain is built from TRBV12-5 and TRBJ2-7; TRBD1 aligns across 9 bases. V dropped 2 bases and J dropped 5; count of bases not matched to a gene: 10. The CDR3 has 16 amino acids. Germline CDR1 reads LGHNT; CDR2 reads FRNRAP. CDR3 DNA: TGTGCTAGTGGTTTGACCCCCGGGACAGGGAGCGACGAGCAGTACTTC. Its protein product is CASGLTPGTGSDEQYF.

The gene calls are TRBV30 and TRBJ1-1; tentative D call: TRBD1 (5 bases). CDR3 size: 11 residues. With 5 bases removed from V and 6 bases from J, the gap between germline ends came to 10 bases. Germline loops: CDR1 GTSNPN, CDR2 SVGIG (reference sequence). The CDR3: CAWDGQAEAFF. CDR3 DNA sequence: TGTGCCTGGGATGGACAAGCTGAAGCTTTCTTT.

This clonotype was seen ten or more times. The CDR3 here is CSARWPLRAGELFF. DNA for the CDR3: TGCAGTGCTAGATGGCCGCTGAGGGCCGGGGAGCTGTTTTTT. V and J are TRBV20-1 and TRBJ2-2, with a possible D match to TRBD2 (5 bases). Germline V lookup: CDR1 DFQATT, CDR2 SNEGSKA (reference sequence). Trimming pared 2 bases from V and 6 bases from J, leaving 13 bases between. The CDR3 totals 14 residues.

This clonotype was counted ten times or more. The CDR3 is CASSPHRGSGSYEQYF. In DNA, the CDR3 is TGTGCCAGCAGCCCCCATCGTGGGTCGGGGTCCTACGAGCAGTACTTC. The V and J genes are TRBV27 and TRBJ2-7; D might be TRBD2 (5 bases). The CDR3 runs 16 residues. Germline CDR1 reads MNHEY; CDR2 reads SMNVEV (reference sequence). Between the trimmed V and J ends, which lost 6 bases and 1 base, there was a span of 19 bases.

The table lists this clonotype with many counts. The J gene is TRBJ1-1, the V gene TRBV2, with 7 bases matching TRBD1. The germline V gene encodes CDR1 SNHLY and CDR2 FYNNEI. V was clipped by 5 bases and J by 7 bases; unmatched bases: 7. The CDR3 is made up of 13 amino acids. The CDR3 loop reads CASSPRDRYEAFF. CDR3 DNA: TGTGCCAGCAGTCCCCGGGACAGATATGAAGCTTTCTTT. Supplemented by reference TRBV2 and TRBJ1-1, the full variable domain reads EPEVTQTPSHQVTQMGQEVILRCVPISNHLYFYWYRQILGQKVEFLVSFYNNEISEKSEIFDDQFSVERPDGSNFTLKIRSTKLEDSAMYFCASSPRDRYEAFFGQGTRLTVV.

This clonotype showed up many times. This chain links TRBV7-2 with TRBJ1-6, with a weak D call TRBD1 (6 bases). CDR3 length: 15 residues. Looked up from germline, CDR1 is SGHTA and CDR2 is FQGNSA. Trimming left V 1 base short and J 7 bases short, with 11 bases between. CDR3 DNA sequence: TGTGCCAGCAGCTTAGTAGGGGGTCAGAATTCACCCCTCCACTTT. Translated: CASSLVGGQNSPLHF.

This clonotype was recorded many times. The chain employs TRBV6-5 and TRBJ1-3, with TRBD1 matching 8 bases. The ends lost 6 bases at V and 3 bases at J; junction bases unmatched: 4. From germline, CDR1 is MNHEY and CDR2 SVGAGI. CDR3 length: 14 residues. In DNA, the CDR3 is TGTGCCAGCAGAAGGACAGGGAGTGGAAACACCATATATTTT. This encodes CASRRTGSGNTIYF.

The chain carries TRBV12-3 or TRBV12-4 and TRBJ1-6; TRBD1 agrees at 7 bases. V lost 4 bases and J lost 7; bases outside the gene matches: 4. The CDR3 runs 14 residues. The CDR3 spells CASSWGTVNSPLHF. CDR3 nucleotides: TGTGCCAGCAGTTGGGGGACAGTAAATTCACCCCTCCACTTT.

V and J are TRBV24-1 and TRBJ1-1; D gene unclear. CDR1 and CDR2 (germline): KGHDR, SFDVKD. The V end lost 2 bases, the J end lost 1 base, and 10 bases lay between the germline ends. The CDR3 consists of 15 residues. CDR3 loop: CATSDSGRTNTEAFF. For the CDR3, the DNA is TGTGCCACCAGTGATTCAGGACGGACGAACACTGAAGCTTTCTTT.

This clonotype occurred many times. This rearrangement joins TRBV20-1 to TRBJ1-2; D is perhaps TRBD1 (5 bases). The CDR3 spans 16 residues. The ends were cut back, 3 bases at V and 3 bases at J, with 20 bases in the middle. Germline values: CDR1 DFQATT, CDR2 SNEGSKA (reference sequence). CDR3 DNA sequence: TGCAGTGCTAGGGGGCAGAACGACGGGGCCTACTATGGCTACACCTTC. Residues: CSARGQNDGAYYGYTF.

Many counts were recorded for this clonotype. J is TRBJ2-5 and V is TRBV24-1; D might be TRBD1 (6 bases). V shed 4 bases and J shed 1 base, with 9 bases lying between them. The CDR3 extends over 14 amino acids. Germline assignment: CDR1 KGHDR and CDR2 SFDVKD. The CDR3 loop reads CATSDRTAQETQYF. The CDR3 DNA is TGTGCCACCAGTGACCGGACAGCCCAAGAGACCCAGTACTTC.

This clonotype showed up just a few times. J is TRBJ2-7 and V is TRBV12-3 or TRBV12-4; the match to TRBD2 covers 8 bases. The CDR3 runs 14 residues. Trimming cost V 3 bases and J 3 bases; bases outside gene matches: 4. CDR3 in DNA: TGTGCCAGCAGTTTCGGGGGGGTAGACTACGAGCAGTACTTC. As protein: CASSFGGVDYEQYF.

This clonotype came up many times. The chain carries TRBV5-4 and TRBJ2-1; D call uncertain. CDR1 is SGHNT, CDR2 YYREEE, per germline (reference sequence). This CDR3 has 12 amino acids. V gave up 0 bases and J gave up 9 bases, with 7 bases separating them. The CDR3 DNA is TGTGCCAGCAGCTTGGTCCTGGGTGAGCAGTTCTTC. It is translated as CASSLVLGEQFF.

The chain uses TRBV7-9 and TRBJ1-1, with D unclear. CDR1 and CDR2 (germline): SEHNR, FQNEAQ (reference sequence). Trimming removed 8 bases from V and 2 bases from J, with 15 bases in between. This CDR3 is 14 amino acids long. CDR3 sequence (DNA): TGTGCCAGCCTAAAGGCGGCGGGAAACACTGAAGCTTTCTTT. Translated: CASLKAAGNTEAFF.

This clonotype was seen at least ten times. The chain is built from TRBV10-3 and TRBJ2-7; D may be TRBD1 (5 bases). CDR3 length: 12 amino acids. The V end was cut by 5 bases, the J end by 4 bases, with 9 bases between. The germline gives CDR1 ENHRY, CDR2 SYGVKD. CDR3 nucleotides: TGTGCCATCAGTCGTCAGGGTTACGAGCAGTACTTC. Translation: CAISRQGYEQYF.

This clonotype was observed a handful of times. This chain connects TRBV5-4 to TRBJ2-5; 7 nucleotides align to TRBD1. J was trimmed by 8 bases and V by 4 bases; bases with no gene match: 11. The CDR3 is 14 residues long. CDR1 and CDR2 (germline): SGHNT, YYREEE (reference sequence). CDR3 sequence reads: CASSRDRVTGTQYF. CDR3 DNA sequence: TGTGCCAGCAGCCGAGACAGGGTGACAGGTACCCAGTACTTC.

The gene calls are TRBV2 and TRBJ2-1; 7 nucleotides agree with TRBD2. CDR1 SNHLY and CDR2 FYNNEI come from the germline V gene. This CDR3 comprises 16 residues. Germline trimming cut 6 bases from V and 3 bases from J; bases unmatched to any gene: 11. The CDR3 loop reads CASRDPISGIYNEQFF. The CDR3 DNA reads TGTGCCAGCAGGGACCCCATAAGCGGGATCTACAATGAGCAGTTCTTC.

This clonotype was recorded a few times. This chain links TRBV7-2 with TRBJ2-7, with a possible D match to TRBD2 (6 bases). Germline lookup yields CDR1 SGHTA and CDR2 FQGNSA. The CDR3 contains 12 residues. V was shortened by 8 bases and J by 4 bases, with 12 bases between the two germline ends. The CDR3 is CASGRGLYEQYF. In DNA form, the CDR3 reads TGTGCCAGCGGCCGGGGACTGTACGAGCAGTACTTC.

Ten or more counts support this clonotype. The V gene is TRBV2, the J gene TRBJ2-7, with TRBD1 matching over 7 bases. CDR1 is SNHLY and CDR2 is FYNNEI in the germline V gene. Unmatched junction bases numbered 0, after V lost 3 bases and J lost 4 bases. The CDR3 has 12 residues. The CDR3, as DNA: TGTGCCAGCAGTGACAGGGGGTACGAGCAGTACTTC. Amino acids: CASSDRGYEQYF.

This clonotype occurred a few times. CDR3 loop: CASSESPLGQPQHF. The CDR3 nucleotides are TGTGCCAGCAGTGAGTCCCCCTTGGGGCAGCCCCAGCATTTT. V and J are TRBV2 and TRBJ1-5; no clear D. The CDR3 extends over 14 amino acids. V lost 3 bases and J 7 bases, leaving 13 bases between the germline ends. Germline V gene lookup returns CDR1 SNHLY and CDR2 FYNNEI.

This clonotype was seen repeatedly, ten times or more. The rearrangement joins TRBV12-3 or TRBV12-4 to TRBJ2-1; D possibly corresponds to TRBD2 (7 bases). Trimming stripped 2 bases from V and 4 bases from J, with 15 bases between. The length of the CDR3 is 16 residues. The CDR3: CASSLIGGGRYNEQFF. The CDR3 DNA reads TGTGCCAGCAGTTTAATAGGGGGGGGCAGATACAATGAGCAGTTCTTC.

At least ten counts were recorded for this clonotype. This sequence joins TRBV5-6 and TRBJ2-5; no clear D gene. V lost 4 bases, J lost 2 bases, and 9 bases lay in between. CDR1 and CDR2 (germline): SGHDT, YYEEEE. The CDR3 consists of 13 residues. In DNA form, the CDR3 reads TGTGCCAGCAGCCTGGAGACTCAAGAGACCCAGTACTTC. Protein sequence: CASSLETQETQYF.

Here the CDR3 reads CASSLSAGLSYNEQFF. In nucleotides, the CDR3 is TGTGCCAGCAGCTTGTCAGCGGGACTCTCCTACAATGAGCAGTTCTTC. The chain employs TRBV5-6 and TRBJ2-1; 7 nucleotides align to TRBD2. Losses at the gene ends were 1 base for V and 0 bases for J; bases not matched to a gene: 4. CDR1 is SGHDT, CDR2 YYEEEE, per germline. The CDR3 covers 16 residues.